This is a list of T cell receptor beta chains from one sample in a study of T cell clusters in autoimmune cytopenias. From the multiplex PCR reads, TCRdb lists one entry per CDR3 protein and no DNA. The listing contains approximately 9,100 distinct CDR3 sequences. Source material: peripheral blood. Every receptor here comes from a human donor with an autoimmune cytopenia or autoimmune hepatitis (not recorded which). Both conserved end residues are part of each CDR3. Size is omitted from some rows. Given values are once, few, many or a class for expanded clones.

length	V	size	J	CDR3
15	TRBV6-5	medium-sized	TRBJ2-5	CASSYTGAFQETQYF
13	TRBV6-5	medium-sized	TRBJ2-1	CASRLAGGHEQFF
17	TRBV27	medium-sized	TRBJ2-1	CASSTLKRPLGYNEQFF
15	TRBV28	-	TRBJ2-7	CASSLYGTGAYEQYF
18	TRBV27	medium-sized	TRBJ1-2	CASSPIGTGRLILYGYTF
15	TRBV7-6	-	TRBJ2-3	CASSSSLTGADTQYF
13	TRBV27	-	TRBJ2-7	CASSLRGPYEQYF
16	TRBV5-5	-	TRBJ2-7	CASSLRLAGALGEQYF
14	TRBV18	-	TRBJ1-1	CASSPPGLSTEAFF
13	TRBV6-2/TRBV6-3	-	TRBJ2-1	CASSLERGYEQFF
14	TRBV27	-	TRBJ2-6	CASRKESGANVLTF
15	TRBV27	medium-sized	TRBJ2-7	CASSLIQGAGYEQYF
14	TRBV20-1	-	TRBJ2-7	CSASQGDRAYEQYF
16	TRBV30	-	TRBJ1-6	CAWKEAGGSYNSPLHF
13	TRBV10-3	-	TRBJ1-1	CAISDVGATEAFF
16	TRBV25-1	-	TRBJ2-7	CASSYWGTSGYYEQYF
15	TRBV5-1	-	TRBJ2-2	CASSLESLGTGELFF
15	TRBV30	medium-sized	TRBJ1-1	CAWSERTQHSGEAFF
15	TRBV15	-	TRBJ1-5	CATSREGAGGQPQHF
15	TRBV27	-	TRBJ1-1	CASSPRQGASTEAFF
14	TRBV12-3/TRBV12-4	medium-sized	TRBJ1-3	CASKIDIYGNTIYF
13	TRBV28	-	TRBJ2-3	CASSLGTRNTQYF
14	TRBV12-3/TRBV12-4	medium-sized	TRBJ2-2	CASSLAGTTGELFF
15	TRBV19	medium-sized	TRBJ2-1	CASRVREGPYNEQFF
12	TRBV20-1	-	TRBJ2-1	CSAIGLGNEQFF